The subject of this entry is one T cell receptor beta chain. No cognate antigen has been identified for it. Per-base quality was not reported, and no clone a single base away is much larger than it. The data were obtained in a study of blood T cell repertoires in COVID-19 (dated by TCRdb to 2018 to 2020). Notes on the research overall: Samples from collaborators originated in the United States, Italy and Spain and spanned both the acute and convalescent phases of COVID-19. The material from the prospective study consisted of cDNA or gDNA derived from T cells, B-cell-depleted T cells, or PBMCs. The dataset comprised deeply sampled blood TCRbeta repertoires from subjects exposed to, actively infected with, or recovered from COVID-19. The repertoires were made available in a free public database intended to serve as a resource for research on the immune response to SARS-CoV-2. The samples were drawn from two sources: the first 160 participants of the ongoing ImmuneRACE study, and 950 to 1,500 subjects contributed by 6 global collaborators. The sample metadata nearly always contained a de-identified subject ID, COVID-19 status, age in years and sex. Where available, HLA class I and class II types were obtained from metadata supplied by the sample provider rather than from assay-based typing.

Taken from the germline V gene, the CDR1 and CDR2 loops are SGHTA and FQGTGA. The V end gives up 1 base and the J end 7 bases, leaving 6 bases in the junction not matched to a gene. From the cysteine up to the phenylalanine, the CDR3 has a length of 16 residues. Only the CDR3 portion is preserved as DNA: 48 bases, with reading frame beginning at the first base. TCRbeta CDR3 regions were amplified from genomic DNA by means of the immunoSEQ Assay, a bias-controlled multiplex PCR. From the authors' description of their analysis: Within the assay, amplification of reference gene primers was used to estimate how many nucleated cells each sample contained. Sequence reads were collapsed and filtered to measure the absolute abundance of every unique TCRbeta CDR3 rearrangement. Productive Simpson clonality was computed per sample as the square root of Simpson's diversity index over productive rearrangements. Held by TCRdb, this immuneACCESS table contains in-frame sequences only and omits some clones. Under half of the omission traces to an unresolved V gene where checked; the cause of the rest is unknown. D and trimming were read from the DNA, whereas the V and J calls and clone size are those reported in that table. This sample holds some 190,000 clones; 65% to 85% were observed only once. The top ten hold roughly 3.2% of the sample.

Participants in the prospective study were aged roughly 18 to 100 years, lived in 24 United States geographic areas, and enrolled through a virtual design. To assign participants to cohorts, the prospective study relied on clinical history that participants themselves reported in a screening survey and a study questionnaire. Recovered participants in ImmuneRACE Cohort 3 were defined as having two consecutive negative NP/OP PCR tests, clearance from a healthcare professional, or resolution of symptoms. Mobile phlebotomists in the prospective study collected whole blood, serum and a nasopharyngeal or oropharyngeal swab from every participant. Prospective study participants could optionally give additional blood draws and questionnaires over a 2-month period. Blood samples from the prospective study were shipped frozen or at room temperature prior to DNA extraction. The research as a whole found: The amount of clinical and demographic metadata varied by source and participant and was provided uncurated.

The sequence was collected from a woman aged 25 to 45 who had recovered from COVID-19. The sample taken for sequencing was PBMCs or T cells enriched from blood (not recorded which). The chain joins TRBV7-3 to TRBJ2-1; 11 middle bases align to TRBD2. The bases read TGTGCCAGCAGCTTAATGCTAGCGGGAGGCGGTAATGAGCAGTTCTTC. It translates as CASSLMLAGGGNEQFF.